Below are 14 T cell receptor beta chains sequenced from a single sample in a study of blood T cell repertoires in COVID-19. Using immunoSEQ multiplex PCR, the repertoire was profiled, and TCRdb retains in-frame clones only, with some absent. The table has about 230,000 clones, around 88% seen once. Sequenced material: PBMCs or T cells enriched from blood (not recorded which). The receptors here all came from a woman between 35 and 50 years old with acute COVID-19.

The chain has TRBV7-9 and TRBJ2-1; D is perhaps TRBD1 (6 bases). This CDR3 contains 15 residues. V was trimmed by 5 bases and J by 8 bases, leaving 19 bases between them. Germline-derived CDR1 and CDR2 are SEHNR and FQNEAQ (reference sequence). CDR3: CASSPRGGGTDEQFF. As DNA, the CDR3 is TGTGCCAGCAGCCCCCGTGGTGGGGGCACAGATGAGCAGTTCTTC.

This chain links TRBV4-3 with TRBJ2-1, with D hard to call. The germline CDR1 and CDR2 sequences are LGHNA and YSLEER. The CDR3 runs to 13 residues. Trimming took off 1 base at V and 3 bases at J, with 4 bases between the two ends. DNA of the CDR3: TGCGCCAGCAGCCAAGGCAGCTACAATGAGCAGTTCTTC. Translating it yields CASSQGSYNEQFF.

CDR3 protein: CASRLSGTGVNNEQFF. The DNA of the CDR3 is TGTGCCAGCAGGCTCTCCGGGACAGGGGTTAACAATGAGCAGTTCTTC. V and J are TRBV5-6 and TRBJ2-1; 10 bases agree with TRBD1. The V and J ends lost 5 bases and 5 bases, in that order; junction bases with no gene match: 10. The length of the CDR3 is 16 residues. Germline V gene sequence: CDR1 SGHDT, CDR2 YYEEEE. Looking up the rest from reference TRBV5-6 and TRBJ2-1 gives the full variable domain: DAGVTQSPTHLIKTRGQQVTLRCSPKSGHDTVSWYQQALGQGPQFIFQYYEEEERQRGNFPDRFSGHQFPNYSSELNVNALLLGDSALYLCASRLSGTGVNNEQFFGPGTRLTVL.

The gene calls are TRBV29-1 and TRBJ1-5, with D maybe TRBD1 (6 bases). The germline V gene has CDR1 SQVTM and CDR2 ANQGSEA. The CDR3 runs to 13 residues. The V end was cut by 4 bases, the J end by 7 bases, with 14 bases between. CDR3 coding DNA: TGCAGCGTTGGAGGGGGAGTTGGCCAGCCCCAGCATTTT. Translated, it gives CSVGGGVGQPQHF.

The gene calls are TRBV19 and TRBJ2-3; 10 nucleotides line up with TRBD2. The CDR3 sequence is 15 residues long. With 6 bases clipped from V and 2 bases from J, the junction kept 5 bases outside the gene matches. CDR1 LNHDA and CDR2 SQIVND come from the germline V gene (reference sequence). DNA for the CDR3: TGTGCCAGTAGCACTAGCGGGGTGCACACAGATACGCAGTATTTT. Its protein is CASSTSGVHTDTQYF. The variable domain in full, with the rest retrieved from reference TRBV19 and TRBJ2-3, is DGGITQSPKYLFRKEGQNVTLSCEQNLNHDAMYWYRQDPGQGLRLIYYSQIVNDFQKGDIAEGYSVSREKKESFPLTVTSAQKNPTAFYLCASSTSGVHTDTQYFGPGTRLTVL.

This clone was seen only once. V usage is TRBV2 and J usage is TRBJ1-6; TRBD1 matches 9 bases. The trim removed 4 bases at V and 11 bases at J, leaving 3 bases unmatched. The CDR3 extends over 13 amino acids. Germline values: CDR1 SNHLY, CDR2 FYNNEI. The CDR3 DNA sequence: TGTGCCAGCAGTGGACAGGGGGAAACACCCCTCCACTTT. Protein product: CASSGQGETPLHF.

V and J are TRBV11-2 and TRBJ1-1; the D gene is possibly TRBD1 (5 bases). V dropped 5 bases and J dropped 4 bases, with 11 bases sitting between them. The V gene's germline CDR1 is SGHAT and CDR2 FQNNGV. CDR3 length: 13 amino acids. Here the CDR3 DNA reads TGTGCCAGCAGCCCGGACACCGGCACTGAAGCTTTCTTT. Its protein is CASSPDTGTEAFF.

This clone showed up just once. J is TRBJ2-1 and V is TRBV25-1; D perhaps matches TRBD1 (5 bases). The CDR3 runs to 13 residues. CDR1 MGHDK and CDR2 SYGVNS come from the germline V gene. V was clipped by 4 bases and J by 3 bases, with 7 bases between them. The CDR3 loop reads CASSGTGYNEQFF. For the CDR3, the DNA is TGTGCCAGCAGTGGTACAGGCTACAATGAGCAGTTCTTC.

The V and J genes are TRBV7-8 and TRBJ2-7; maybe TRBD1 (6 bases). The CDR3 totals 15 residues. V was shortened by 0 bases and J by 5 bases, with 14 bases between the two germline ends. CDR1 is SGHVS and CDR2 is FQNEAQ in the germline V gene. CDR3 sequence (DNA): TGTGCCAGCAGCTTAGCGTGGGGGCCTGACGACGAGCAGTACGTC. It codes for CASSLAWGPDDEQYV.

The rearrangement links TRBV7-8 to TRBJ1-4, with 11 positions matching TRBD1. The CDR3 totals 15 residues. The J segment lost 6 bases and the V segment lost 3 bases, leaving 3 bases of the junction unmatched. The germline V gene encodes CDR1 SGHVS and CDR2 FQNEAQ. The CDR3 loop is CASSFRDRGYEKLFF. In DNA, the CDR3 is TGTGCCAGCAGCTTCCGGGACAGGGGGTATGAAAAACTGTTTTTT.

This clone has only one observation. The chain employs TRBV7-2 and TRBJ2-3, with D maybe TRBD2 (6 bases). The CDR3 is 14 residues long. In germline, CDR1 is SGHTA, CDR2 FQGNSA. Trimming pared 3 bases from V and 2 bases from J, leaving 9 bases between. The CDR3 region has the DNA TGTGCCAGCAGCTTTAAGCGGGCCACAGATACGCAGTATTTT. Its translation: CASSFKRATDTQYF.

CDR3 region: CASREDRGGEKLFF. As DNA, the CDR3 is TGCGCCAGCAGAGAGGACAGGGGTGGTGAAAAACTGTTTTTT. The rearrangement uses TRBV10-2 and TRBJ1-4, with 9 bases matching TRBD1. V dropped 6 bases and J dropped 7; count of bases not matched to a gene: 6. Germline V CDR1 and CDR2: WSHSY, SAAADI. The CDR3 is 14 residues long.

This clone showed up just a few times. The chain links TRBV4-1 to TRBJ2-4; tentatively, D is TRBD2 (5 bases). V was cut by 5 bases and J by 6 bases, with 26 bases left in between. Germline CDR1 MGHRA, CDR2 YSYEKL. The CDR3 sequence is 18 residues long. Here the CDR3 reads CASSSPAPLRGRGNIQYF. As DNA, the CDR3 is TGCGCCAGCAGCAGCCCCGCCCCCCTCCGGGGTCGGGGAAACATTCAGTACTTC.

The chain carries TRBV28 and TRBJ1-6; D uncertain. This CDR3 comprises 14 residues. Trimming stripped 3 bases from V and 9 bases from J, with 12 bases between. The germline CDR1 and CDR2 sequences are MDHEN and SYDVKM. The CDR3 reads CASSFLAGSSPLHF. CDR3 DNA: TGTGCCAGCAGTTTCCTTGCAGGCAGTTCACCCCTCCACTTT. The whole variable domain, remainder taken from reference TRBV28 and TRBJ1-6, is DVKVTQSSRYLVKRTGEKVFLECVQDMDHENMFWYRQDPGLGLRLIYFSYDVKMKEKGDIPEGYSVSREKKERFSLILESASTNQTSMYLCASSFLAGSSPLHFGNGTRLTVT.